This TCR beta chain was retrieved from a study of shared clonotypes between healthy human individuals. The CDR3 runs to 14 residues. The V and J ends lost 7 bases and 4 bases respectively, with 13 bases between them. Germline lookup yields CDR1 MGHDK and CDR2 SYGVNS. Sequencing used immunoSEQ multiplex PCR; TCRdb keeps in-frame clones, though not all of them. The sample records 400,000 to 550,000 clones, 79% being singletons. The sequenced sample was PBMCs. V and J are TRBV25-1 and TRBJ1-4, with D unclear. The clonotype originates from a middle-aged woman in good health. Some clones in this sample may be carry-over from other donors' samples. In DNA form, the CDR3 reads TGTGCCAGCACCCCCCGGGGTCTTAATGAAAAACTGTTTTTT. It specifies CASTPRGLNEKLFF. The whole variable domain, filled in from reference TRBV25-1 and TRBJ1-4, reads EADIYQTPRYLVIGTGKKITLECSQTMGHDKMYWYQQDPGMELHLIHYSYGVNSTEKGDLSSESTVSRIRTEHFPLTLESARPSHTSQYLCASTPRGLNEKLFFGSGTQLSVL.